This T cell receptor beta chain is drawn from a study of CD4 T cells in relation to SARS-CoV-2 and coronaviruses. About the study: Crossreactive spike epitopes shared across donors were mapped to their HLA restriction.

Details on this clone: Its antigen is undetermined.

Broader study findings: About 65% of donors had memory CD4+ clonotypes crossrecognizing SARS-CoV-2 and common cold coronavirus spike.

CD4+ T cells from unexposed donors were obtained before the COVID-19 pandemic (2011-2018). V lost 10 bases and J 0 bases, leaving 7 bases between the germline ends. Germline values: CDR1 KGHDR, CDR2 SFDVKD. The length of the CDR3 is 12 residues. Method: immunoSEQ multiplex PCR; TCRdb's copy keeps in-frame clones and lacks some. This table has about 65,000 clones, over 70% appearing once. Sequencing was done on a sample of memory CD4+ T cells from PBMCs. This TCR derives from a human donor in good health. The rearrangement uses TRBV24-1 and TRBJ2-3; D is uncertain. This chain's CDR3 is CATRNSTDTQYF. DNA of the CDR3: TGTGCCACACGAAATAGCACAGATACGCAGTATTTT.